The 12 T cell receptor beta chains in this list originate from one sample, sequenced in a study of blood T cell repertoires in COVID-19. Sequenced by immunoSEQ multiplex PCR; TCRdb stores in-frame clones only, minus some. The sample has approximately 220,000 clones; 83% are singletons. Sequenced sample: PBMCs or T cells enriched from blood (not recorded which). Receptors were obtained from a woman aged 45-60 years who had been exposed to COVID-19.

This chain uses TRBV27 with TRBJ2-1; TRBD2 matches 11 bases. This CDR3 has 15 amino acids. Trimming took 7 bases from V and 9 from J; bases not matched to a gene: 11. Germline loops: CDR1 MNHEY, CDR2 SMNVEV (reference sequence). The CDR3 here is CASTLLAGAPGEQFF. CDR3 coding DNA: TGTGCCAGCACCCTACTAGCGGGGGCACCGGGTGAGCAGTTCTTC.

Concerning this clone itself: The same CDR3 also results from other DNA sequences found in this sample. The gene calls are TRBV24-1 and TRBJ2-2, with 8 bases fitting TRBD1. V lost 5 bases, J lost 2 bases, and 6 bases stayed unmatched. Germline CDR1 is KGHDR and CDR2 is SFDVKD. The CDR3 length is 16 residues. The CDR3 sequence is CATSAPGQGNTGELFF. The DNA for the CDR3 is TGTGCCACCAGTGCCCCAGGACAGGGTAACACCGGGGAGCTGTTTTTT.

This chain links TRBV3-1 (or the pseudogene TRBV3-2) with TRBJ2-7; TRBD1 is a possible D gene (7 bases). CDR3 length: 13 residues. Germline V gives CDR1 LGHDT, CDR2 YNNKEL (reference sequence). The CDR3 DNA is TGTGCTAGCCACGGAGGGGGCTTTTACGAGCAGTACTTC. It specifies CASHGGGFYEQYF.

V and J are TRBV6-2 or TRBV6-3 and TRBJ2-7; 9 nucleotides align to TRBD2. This CDR3 has 15 amino acids. Germline trimming cut 6 bases from V and 4 bases from J; bases unmatched to any gene: 10. Germline V gene data show CDR1 as MNHEY and CDR2 as SVGEGT. CDR3 residues: CASSPWASGGYEQYF. Here the CDR3 DNA reads TGTGCCAGCAGCCCCTGGGCGAGCGGGGGGTACGAGCAGTACTTC.

The gene calls are TRBV7-8 and TRBJ1-2, with TRBD1 as a possible D gene (6 bases). The CDR3 has 15 residues. Germline V gene sequence: CDR1 SGHVS, CDR2 FQNEAQ. The germline V and J ends were trimmed by 2 bases and 4 bases, with 14 bases remaining between them. The CDR3 here is CASSLTRTESYGYTF. For the CDR3, the DNA is TGTGCCAGCAGCTTAACAAGGACAGAATCCTATGGCTACACCTTC. The entire variable domain, with the rest obtained from reference TRBV7-8 and TRBJ1-2, is as follows: GAGVSQSPRYKVAKRGQDVALRCDPISGHVSLFWYQQALGQGPEFLTYFQNEAQLDKSGLPSDRFFAERPEGSVSTLKIQRTQQEDSAVYLCASSLTRTESYGYTFGSGTRLTVV.

The chain links TRBV14 to TRBJ1-6; weak D call: TRBD1 (6 bases). The CDR3 has 14 amino acids. Germline CDR1 SGHDN, CDR2 FVKESK. V was clipped by 5 bases and J by 9 bases, with 14 bases between them. CDR3 region: CASSAGRGSSPLHF. CDR3 in DNA: TGTGCCAGCAGCGCGGGCAGGGGTAGTTCACCCCTCCACTTT.

V and J are TRBV19 and TRBJ1-4; 7 bases are a match to TRBD1. Looked up from germline, CDR1 is LNHDA and CDR2 is SQIVND (reference sequence). The junction had 2 bases not matched to a gene; V was cut back by 5 bases and J by 2 bases. This CDR3 region has 14 residues. The CDR3 region is CASSPTGTNEKLFF. DNA of the CDR3: TGTGCCAGTAGTCCGACAGGGACTAATGAAAAACTGTTTTTT.

The rearrangement joins TRBV11-2 to TRBJ1-3; D not certain. Trimming removed 2 bases at V and 0 bases at J, with 11 bases between. Looked up from germline, CDR1 is SGHAT and CDR2 is FQNNGV. The CDR3 has 16 residues. Written as DNA, the CDR3 is TGTGCCAGCAGCTTATTCCGGGGTTCCTCTGGAAACACCATATATTTT. This sequence encodes CASSLFRGSSGNTIYF.

The V call is TRBV11-2, the J call TRBJ2-7; D perhaps matches TRBD2 (7 bases). Trimming took off 0 bases at V and 4 bases at J, with 10 bases between the two ends. This CDR3 has 14 residues. Germline V gene sequence: CDR1 SGHAT, CDR2 FQNNGV. The CDR3 is CASSLEGGPYEQYF. CDR3 coding DNA: TGTGCCAGCAGCTTAGAGGGGGGGCCGTACGAGCAGTACTTC. Full variable domain (outside the CDR3, taken from reference TRBV11-2 and TRBJ2-7): EAGVAQSPRYKIIEKRQSVAFWCNPISGHATLYWYQQILGQGPKLLIQFQNNGVVDDSQLPKDRFSAERLKGVDSTLKIQPAKLEDSAVYLCASSLEGGPYEQYFGPGTRLTVT.

This chain links TRBV28 with TRBJ2-7, with no clear D. Per the germline V gene, CDR1 is MDHEN and CDR2 is SYDVKM. The CDR3 extends over 11 amino acids. V lost 7 bases and J 2 bases, leaving 6 bases between the germline ends. CDR3 protein: CASTSAYEQYF. Here the CDR3 DNA reads TGTGCCAGCACTTCGGCCTACGAGCAGTACTTC.

The chain has TRBV7-2 and TRBJ1-2; no clear D. Trimming took 6 bases from V and 4 from J, leaving 12 bases between them. The germline V gene encodes CDR1 SGHTA and CDR2 FQGNSA. The CDR3 covers 13 residues. The chain's CDR3 is CASSPPLAYGYTF. As DNA, the CDR3 is TGTGCCAGCAGTCCCCCGCTAGCCTATGGCTACACCTTC.

This clone appeared a few times. V gene TRBV27 combines with J gene TRBJ1-1, with 10 positions matching TRBD1. Germline V gene lookup returns CDR1 MNHEY and CDR2 SMNVEV (reference sequence). The trim removed 5 bases at V and 11 bases at J, leaving 14 bases unmatched. CDR3 length: 15 residues. CDR3 residues: CASSTLNPGQGTAFF. The CDR3 DNA reads as TGTGCCAGCAGTACGCTTAATCCGGGACAGGGGACGGCTTTCTTT.